This entry concerns a single T cell receptor beta chain. This sample stems from a study of cytomegalovirus exposure and HLA in healthy donors. The PCR employed 60 Vbeta primers together with 13 Jbeta primers. The data were produced by immunoSEQ multiplex PCR, yet TCRdb's version contains in-frame clones alone and is incomplete. Of about 62,000 clones listed, 70% to 75% are singletons. V was pared by 6 bases and J by 10 bases, with 10 bases of the junction left unmatched. CDR3 length equals 14 residues. Germline V CDR1 and CDR2: SGHNT, YYREEE (reference sequence). This sequence joins TRBV5-4 and TRBJ2-1; 10 positions agree with TRBD2. Material: PBMCs. The sequence was collected from a woman in her 30s in good health and CMV-seronegative. CDR3: CASTSSGRQWEQFF. As DNA, the CDR3 is TGTGCCAGCACTAGTAGCGGGAGGCAATGGGAGCAGTTCTTC. Combining the CDR3 with reference TRBV5-4 and TRBJ2-1 gives the whole variable domain ETGVTQSPTHLIKTRGQQVTLRCSSQSGHNTVSWYQQALGQGPQFIFQYYREEENGRGNFPPRFSGLQFPNYSSELNVNALELDDSALYLCASTSSGRQWEQFFGPGTRLTVL.